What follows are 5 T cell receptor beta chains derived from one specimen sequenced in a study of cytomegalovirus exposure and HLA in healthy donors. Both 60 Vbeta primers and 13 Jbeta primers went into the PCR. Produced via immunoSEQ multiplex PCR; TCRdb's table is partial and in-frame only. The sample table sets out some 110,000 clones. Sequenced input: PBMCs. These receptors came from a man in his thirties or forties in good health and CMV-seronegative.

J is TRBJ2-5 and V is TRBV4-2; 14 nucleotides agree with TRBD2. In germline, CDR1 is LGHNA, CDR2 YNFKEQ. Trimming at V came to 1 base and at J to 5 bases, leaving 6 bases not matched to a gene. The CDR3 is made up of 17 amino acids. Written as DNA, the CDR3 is TGTGCCAGCAGCCAAGGGACTAGCGGGAGGTATGCGGAGACCCAGTACTTC. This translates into CASSQGTSGRYAETQYF.

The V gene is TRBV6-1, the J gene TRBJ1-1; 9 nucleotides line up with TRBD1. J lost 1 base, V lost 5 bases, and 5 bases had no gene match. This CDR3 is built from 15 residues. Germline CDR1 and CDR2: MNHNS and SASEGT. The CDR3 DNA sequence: TGTGCCAGCAGTAGGGACAGGGTGGAGAACACTGAAGCTTTCTTT. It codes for CASSRDRVENTEAFF.

CDR3 DNA: TGTGCCAGCAGCTCCTGGGGAGCGGGATCCTACGAGCAGTACTTC. This encodes CASSSWGAGSYEQYF. This chain joins TRBV27 and TRBJ2-7, with 7 bases matching TRBD2. Germline V CDR1 and CDR2: MNHEY, SMNVEV (reference sequence). CDR3 length equals 15 residues. The V gene end was trimmed by 6 bases and the J gene end by 1 base; junction bases not matched to a gene: 9.

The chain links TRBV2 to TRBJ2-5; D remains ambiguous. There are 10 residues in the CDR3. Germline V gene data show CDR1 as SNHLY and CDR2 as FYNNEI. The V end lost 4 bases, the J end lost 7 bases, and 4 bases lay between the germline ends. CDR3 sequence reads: CASSAWTQYF. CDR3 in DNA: TGTGCCAGCAGTGCCTGGACCCAGTACTTC.

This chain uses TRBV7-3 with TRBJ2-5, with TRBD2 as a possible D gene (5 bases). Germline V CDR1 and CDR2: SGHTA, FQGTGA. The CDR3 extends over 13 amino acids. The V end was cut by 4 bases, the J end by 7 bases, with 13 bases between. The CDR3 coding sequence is TGTGCCAGCAGCTCAGGCGCTAGCAGGACCCAGTACTTC. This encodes CASSSGASRTQYF. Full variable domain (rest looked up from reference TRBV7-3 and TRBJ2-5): GAGVSQTPSNKVTEKGKYVELRCDPISGHTALYWYRQSLGQGPEFLIYFQGTGAADDSGLPNDRFFAVRPEGSVSTLKIQRTERGDSAVYLCASSSGASRTQYFGPGTRLLVL.